The T cell receptor beta chain described here comes from a study of chemoradiotherapy in HPV16-positive cancers. The CDR3 has 14 residues. The germline V gene has CDR1 SQVTM and CDR2 ANQGSEA. Worth noting for this clone: Its antigen is not identified.

Study results and limitations: HPV-responsive T-cell expansion during chemoradiotherapy was linked to improved recurrence-free survival in HPV16-positive patients. Non-HPV-specific T cells did not expand in tumors during treatment, whereas candidate HPV-specific clones and E7-related motifs did.

The protocol was immunoSEQ multiplex PCR, while the TCRdb copy is restricted to in-frame clones and leaves out a portion. This sample has around 7,200 clones; roughly 80% occur once, and the top ten carry 17%. The origin of this receptor is a human donor with HPV-associated anogenital cancer. The V gene is TRBV29-1, the J gene TRBJ2-5, with D hard to call. The J call is doubtful: the DNA matches TRBJ2-7 better. Sampling was performed from a patient who underwent chemoradiotherapy. CDR3 nucleotides: TGCAGCGTTGAATTAGGGAACCTCTCCTACGAGCAGTACTTC. It yields the protein CSVELGNLSYEQYF.